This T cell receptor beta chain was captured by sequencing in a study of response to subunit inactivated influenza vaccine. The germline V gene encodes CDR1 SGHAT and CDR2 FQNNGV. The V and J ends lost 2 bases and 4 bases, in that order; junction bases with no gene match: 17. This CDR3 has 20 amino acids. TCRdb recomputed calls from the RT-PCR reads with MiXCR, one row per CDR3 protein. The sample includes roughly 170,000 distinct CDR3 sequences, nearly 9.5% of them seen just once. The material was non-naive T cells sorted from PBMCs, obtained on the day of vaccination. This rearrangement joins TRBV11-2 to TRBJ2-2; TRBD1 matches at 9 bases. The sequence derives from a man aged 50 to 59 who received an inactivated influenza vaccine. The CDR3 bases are TGTGCCAGCAGCTTAAGGCGGGGACAGGGTGTTCTTCAACGCACCGGGGAGCTGTTTTTT. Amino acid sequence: CASSLRRGQGVLQRTGELFF.